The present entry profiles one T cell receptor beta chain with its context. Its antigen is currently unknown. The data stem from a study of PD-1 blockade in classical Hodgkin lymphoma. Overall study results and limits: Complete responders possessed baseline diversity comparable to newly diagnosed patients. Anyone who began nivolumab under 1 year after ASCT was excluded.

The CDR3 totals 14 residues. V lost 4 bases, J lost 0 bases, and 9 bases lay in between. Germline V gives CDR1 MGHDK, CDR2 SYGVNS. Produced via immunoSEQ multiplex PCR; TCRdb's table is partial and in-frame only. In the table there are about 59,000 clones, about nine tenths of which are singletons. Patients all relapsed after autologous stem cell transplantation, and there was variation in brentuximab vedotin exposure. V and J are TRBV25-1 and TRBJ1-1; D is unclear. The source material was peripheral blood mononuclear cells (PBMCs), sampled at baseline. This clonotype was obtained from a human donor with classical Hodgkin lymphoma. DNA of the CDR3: TGTGCCAGCAGTGCTCCGGGGATGAACACTGAAGCTTTCTTT. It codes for CASSAPGMNTEAFF.